This TCR beta chain was recorded in a study of breast tumors, draining lymph nodes, adjacent tissues. This clonotype was observed at least ten times. The antigen remains undetermined. Breast cancer patients provided tissue from their axillary draining lymph nodes. CDR1 and CDR2 from the germline V gene are DFQATT and SNEGSKA (reference sequence). This CDR3 is built from 17 residues. V lost 3 bases to trimming and J lost 0 bases, with 17 bases between them. Study conclusions and caveats: The data were judged consistent with most tumor T cells coming from lymph node and expanding in tumor. Data only fit, rather than demonstrated, lymph node origin of most tumor T cells. Tumor repertoires ranked between lymph nodes and nontumor tissue in diversity, with V and J gene preferences. Compared with basal-like, luminal-like tumors shared significantly more repertoire with nontumor tissue.

TCRdb used MiXCR to reprocess the multiplex PCR reads, holding one entry per CDR3 protein. Seen here are around 120,000 distinct CDR3 sequences, 15% to 20% observed once, and the top ten hold roughly 3.5%. Sequencing input: axillary lymph node tissue. The V and J genes are TRBV20-1 and TRBJ2-2, with D perhaps TRBD2 (7 bases). The clonotype was recovered from a female donor with breast cancer. Some clones in this sample may be carry-over from other donors' samples. The CDR3 here is CSASDAGGQANTGELFF. For the CDR3, the DNA is TGCAGTGCTAGCGACGCCGGGGGGCAGGCGAACACCGGGGAGCTGTTTTTT.